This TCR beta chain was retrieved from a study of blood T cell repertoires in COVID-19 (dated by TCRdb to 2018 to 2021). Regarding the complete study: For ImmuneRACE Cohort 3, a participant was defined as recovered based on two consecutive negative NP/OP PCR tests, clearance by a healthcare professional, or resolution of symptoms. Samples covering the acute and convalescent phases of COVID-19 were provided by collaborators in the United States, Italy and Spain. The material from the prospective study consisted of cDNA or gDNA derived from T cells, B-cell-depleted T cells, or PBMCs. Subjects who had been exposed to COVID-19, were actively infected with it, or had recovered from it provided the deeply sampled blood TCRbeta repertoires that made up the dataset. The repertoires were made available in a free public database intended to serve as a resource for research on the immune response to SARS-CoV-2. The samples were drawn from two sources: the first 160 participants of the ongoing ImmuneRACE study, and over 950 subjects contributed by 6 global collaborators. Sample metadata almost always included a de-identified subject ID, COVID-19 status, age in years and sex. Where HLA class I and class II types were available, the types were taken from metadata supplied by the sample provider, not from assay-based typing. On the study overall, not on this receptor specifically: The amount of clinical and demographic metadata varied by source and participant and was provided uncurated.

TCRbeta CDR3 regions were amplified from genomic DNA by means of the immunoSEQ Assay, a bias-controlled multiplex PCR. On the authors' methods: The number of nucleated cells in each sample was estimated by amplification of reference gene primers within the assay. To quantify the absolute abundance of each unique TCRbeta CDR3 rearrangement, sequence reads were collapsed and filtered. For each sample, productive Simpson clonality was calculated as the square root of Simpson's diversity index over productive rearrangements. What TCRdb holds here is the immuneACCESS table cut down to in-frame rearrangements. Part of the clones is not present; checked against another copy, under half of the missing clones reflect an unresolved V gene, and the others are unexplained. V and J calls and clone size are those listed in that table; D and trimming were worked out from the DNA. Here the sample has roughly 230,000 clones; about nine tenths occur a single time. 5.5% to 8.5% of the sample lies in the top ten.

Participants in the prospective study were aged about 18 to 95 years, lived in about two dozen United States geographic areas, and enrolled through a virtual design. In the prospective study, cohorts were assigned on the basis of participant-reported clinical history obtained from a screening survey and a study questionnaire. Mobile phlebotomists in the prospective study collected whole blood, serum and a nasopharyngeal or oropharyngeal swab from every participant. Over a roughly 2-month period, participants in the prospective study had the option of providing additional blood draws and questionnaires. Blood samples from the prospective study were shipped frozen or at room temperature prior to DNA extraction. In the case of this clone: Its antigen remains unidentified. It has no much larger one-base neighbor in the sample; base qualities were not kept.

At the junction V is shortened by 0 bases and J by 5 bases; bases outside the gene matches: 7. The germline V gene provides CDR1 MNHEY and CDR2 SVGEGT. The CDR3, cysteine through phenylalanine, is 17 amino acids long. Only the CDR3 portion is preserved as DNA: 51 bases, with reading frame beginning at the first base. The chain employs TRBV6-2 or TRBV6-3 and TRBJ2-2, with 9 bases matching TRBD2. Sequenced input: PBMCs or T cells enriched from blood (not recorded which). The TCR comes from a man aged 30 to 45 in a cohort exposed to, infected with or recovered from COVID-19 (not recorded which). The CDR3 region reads CASSYSSTSGLTGELFF. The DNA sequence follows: TGTGCCAGCAGTTACTCTTCGACTAGCGGTCTGACCGGGGAGCTGTTTTTT.